This TCR beta chain comes out of a study of blood T cell repertoires in COVID-19 (dated by TCRdb to 2018 to 2021). Background for the entire study: Samples covering the acute and convalescent phases of COVID-19 were provided by collaborators in the United States, Italy and Spain. Samples came from the ongoing ImmuneRACE study (first 160 participants) plus 1,254 subjects from 6 global collaborators. Subjects who had been exposed to COVID-19, were actively infected with it, or had recovered from it provided the deeply sampled blood TCRbeta repertoires that made up the dataset. Sample metadata almost always included a de-identified subject ID, COVID-19 status, age in years and sex. The material from the prospective study consisted of cDNA or gDNA derived from T cells, B-cell-depleted T cells, or PBMCs. Where HLA class I and class II types were available, the types were taken from metadata supplied by the sample provider, not from assay-based typing. The repertoires were released in a freely available public database meant as a resource for research on the immune response to SARS-CoV-2. The paper as a whole reports these results and caveats: How much clinical and demographic metadata was included differed by source and by participant, and the metadata was provided uncurated.

TCRbeta CDR3 regions were amplified from genomic DNA by means of the immunoSEQ Assay, a bias-controlled multiplex PCR. For the original study's pipeline: The number of nucleated cells in each sample was estimated by amplification of reference gene primers within the assay. To quantify the absolute abundance of each unique TCRbeta CDR3 rearrangement, sequence reads were collapsed and filtered. For each sample, productive Simpson clonality was calculated as the square root of Simpson's diversity index over productive rearrangements. TCRdb carries this immuneACCESS record with in-frame sequences only. Its versions omit some clonotypes, under half of them owing to an unresolved V gene in the studies checked, with the rest unexplained. D and trimming come from the DNA, and the V and J calls and clone size come from that table. This sample lists nearly 100,000 clones; about 80% were detected once. Clones ranked in the top ten supply over 9.5% of the sample.

The germline V gene (reference sequence) yields SEHNR for CDR1 and FQNEAQ for CDR2. The CDR3, from cysteine to phenylalanine, totals 14 residues. Only the CDR3 region is kept as DNA, spanning 42 bases read in frame from base 1. Deletion took 3 bases off V and 6 bases off J, with a span of 9 bases between the germline ends. Whole blood was collected in K2EDTA tubes by collaborating institutions according to the institutions' own protocols. For TCRbeta analysis, collaborators shipped samples in one of three forms: frozen whole blood, isolated PBMCs, or DNA extracted from either of those sample types. This clone was seen a few times. Its antigen specificity is not known. One base away there is no much larger clone; base qualities are not given.

The receptor chain draws on TRBV7-9 and TRBJ1-6; no D gene can be assigned with confidence. The clonotype was recovered from a man aged 65-85 years with acute or convalescent COVID-19. The sample comprised peripheral blood. CDR3 reads: CASSFDGVNSPLHF. Here is the DNA: TGTGCCAGCAGCTTCGACGGGGTTAATTCACCCCTCCACTTT.